The T cell receptor beta chain described here comes from a study of CXCR3-negative and CXCR3-positive naive CD8 T cells. About the research overall: Sequencing gave about 135 million TRB reads overall, about 1.5 +/- 0.3 million per library.

5' RACE with UMI labels generated the TRB cDNA libraries. TCRdb reanalyzed the 5' RACE reads, giving one entry per CDR3 protein sequence and no DNA. The sample data list roughly 60,000 distinct CDR3 sequences. Every subset of CD8+ T cells was sorted in triplicate at hundreds of thousands of cells each. Naive CD8+ T cells showed a CD45RO-CCR7+CD27+CD95- phenotype. General study results and limits: Hydrophobicity was higher for TRB CDR3s found in CXCR3-positive naive cells than in CXCR3-negative naive cells. For naive cells, CXCR3-negative and CXCR3-positive subsets had similar TRBV-TRBJ usage; for memory cells, usage differed.

This CDR3 spans 18 amino acids. Germline CDR1 reads SGHRS; CDR2 reads YFSETQ. Concerning this clonotype: Its matching antigen is unknown.

This rearrangement joins TRBV5-1 to TRBJ2-3; TCRdb reports TRBD1, a call that lacks DNA to check it against. The sequence came from a human donor in good health. Some clones in this sample may be carry-over from other donors' samples. The source material was naive CXCR3+ CD8+ T cells from blood. As for subset: CD45RO-CCR7+CD27+CD95- naive CD8+ T cells expressing CXCR3 (TNR3+). CDR3 loop: CASSLELILGGNTDTQYF.